The T cell receptor (beta chain) under discussion was sequenced for a study of T cell responses to AZD1222 COVID-19 vaccine. Broader study findings: Donors were mostly white British, more females; clonal diversity possibly underestimated.

In germline, CDR1 is SGHTS, CDR2 YDEGEE. The CDR3 spans 15 residues. Trimming removed 0 bases from V and 2 bases from J; junction bases left unmatched: 1. A note on this clone: Antigen specificity is unknown.

Repertoires were generated with immunoSEQ multiplex PCR, while TCRdb's copy carries only in-frame clones and drops some. The sample carries over 95,000 clones, roughly 89% recorded once. Sequenced here: peripheral blood, sampled on day 0 of AZD1222 vaccination. This sequence originates from an adult in good health. The rearrangement uses TRBV5-8 and TRBJ1-3, with 8 nucleotides matching TRBD1. The CDR3 region is CASSLGTGTGNTIYF. The CDR3 DNA sequence: TGTGCCAGCAGCTTGGGGACAGGGACTGGAAACACCATATATTTT.